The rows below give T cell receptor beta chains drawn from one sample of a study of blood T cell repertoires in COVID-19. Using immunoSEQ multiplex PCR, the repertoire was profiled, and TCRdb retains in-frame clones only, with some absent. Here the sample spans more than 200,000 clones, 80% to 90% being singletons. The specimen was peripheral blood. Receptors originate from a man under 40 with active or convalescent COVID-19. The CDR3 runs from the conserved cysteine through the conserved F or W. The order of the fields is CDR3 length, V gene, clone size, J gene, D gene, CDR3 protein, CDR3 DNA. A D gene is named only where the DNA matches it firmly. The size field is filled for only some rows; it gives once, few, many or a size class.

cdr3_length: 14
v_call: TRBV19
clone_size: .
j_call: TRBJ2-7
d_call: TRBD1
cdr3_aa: CASSIDRGAYEQYF
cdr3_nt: TGTGCCAGTAGTATCGACAGGGGCGCCTACGAGCAGTACTTC

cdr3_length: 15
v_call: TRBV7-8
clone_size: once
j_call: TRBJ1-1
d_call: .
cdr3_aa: CASSLAQGGGTEAFF
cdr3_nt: TGTGCCAGCAGCTTAGCCCAGGGAGGGGGCACTGAAGCTTTCTTT

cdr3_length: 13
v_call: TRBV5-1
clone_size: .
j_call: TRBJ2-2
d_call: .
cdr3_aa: CASSRDQPGELFF
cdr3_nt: TGCGCCAGCAGCCGAGATCAACCCGGGGAGCTGTTTTTT

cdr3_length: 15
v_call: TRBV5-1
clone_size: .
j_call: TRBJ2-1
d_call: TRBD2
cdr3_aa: CASSLGRGVYNEQFF
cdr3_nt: TGCGCCAGCAGCTTGGGGCGGGGGGTCTACAATGAGCAGTTCTTC

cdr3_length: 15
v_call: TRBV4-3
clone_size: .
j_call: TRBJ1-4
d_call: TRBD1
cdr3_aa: CASSQGGTGDEKLFF
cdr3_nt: TGCGCCAGCAGCCAAGGAGGGACAGGGGATGAAAAACTGTTTTTT

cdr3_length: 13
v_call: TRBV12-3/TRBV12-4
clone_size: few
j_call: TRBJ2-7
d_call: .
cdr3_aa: CASSLAGAYEQYF
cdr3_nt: TGTGCCAGCAGTTTAGCGGGAGCCTACGAGCAGTACTTC

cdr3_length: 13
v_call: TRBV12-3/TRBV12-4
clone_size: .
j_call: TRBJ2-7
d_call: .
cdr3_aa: CASRTETSWEQYF
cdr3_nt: TGTGCCAGCAGGACAGAGACTTCCTGGGAGCAGTACTTC

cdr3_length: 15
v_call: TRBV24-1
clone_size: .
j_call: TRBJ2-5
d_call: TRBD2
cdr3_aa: CATSERGTPGETQYF
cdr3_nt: TGTGCCACCAGTGAGCGGGGGACGCCGGGGGAGACCCAGTACTTC

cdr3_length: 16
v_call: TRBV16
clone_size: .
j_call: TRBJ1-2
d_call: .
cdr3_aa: CASSQYRDTSTDGYTF
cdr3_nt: TGTGCCAGCAGCCAGTACCGGGACACGTCGACCGATGGCTACACCTTC

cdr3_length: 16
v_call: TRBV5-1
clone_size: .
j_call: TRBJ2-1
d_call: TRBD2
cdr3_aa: CASSTPLAGGRNEQFF
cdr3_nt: TGCGCCAGCAGCACCCCACTAGCGGGGGGGAGGAATGAGCAGTTCTTC

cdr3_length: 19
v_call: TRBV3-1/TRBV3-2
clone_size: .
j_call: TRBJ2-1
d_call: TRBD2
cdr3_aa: CASSQDRLAVRSSYNEQFF
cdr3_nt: TGTGCCAGCAGCCAAGATAGGCTAGCGGTTAGAAGCTCCTACAATGAGCAGTTCTTC

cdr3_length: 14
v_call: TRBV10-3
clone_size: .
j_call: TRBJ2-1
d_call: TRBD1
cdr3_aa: CAISEGQVGNEQFF
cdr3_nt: TGTGCCATCAGTGAAGGACAGGTAGGGAATGAGCAGTTCTTC

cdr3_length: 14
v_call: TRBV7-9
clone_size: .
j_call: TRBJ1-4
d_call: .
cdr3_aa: CASSRGAGVEKLFF
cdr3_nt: TGTGCCAGCAGCCGGGGGGCGGGAGTGGAAAAACTGTTTTTT

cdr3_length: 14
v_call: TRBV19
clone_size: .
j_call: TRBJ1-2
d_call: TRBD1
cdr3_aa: CASSMTGGMGGYTF
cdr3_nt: TGTGCCAGTAGTATGACAGGGGGCATGGGTGGCTACACCTTC

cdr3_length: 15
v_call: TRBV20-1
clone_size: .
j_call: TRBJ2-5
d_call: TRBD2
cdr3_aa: CSASGPRGGSETQYF
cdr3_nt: TGCAGTGCTAGTGGGCCGCGGGGGGGGTCGGAGACCCAGTACTTC

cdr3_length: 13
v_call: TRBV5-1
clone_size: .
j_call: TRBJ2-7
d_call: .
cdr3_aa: CASSFLAQYEQYF
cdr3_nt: TGCGCCAGCAGCTTTCTAGCGCAATACGAGCAGTACTTC

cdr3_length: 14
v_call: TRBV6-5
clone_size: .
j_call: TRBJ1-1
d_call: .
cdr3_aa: CASSYLGQGTEAFF
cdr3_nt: TGTGCCAGCAGTTACCTCGGGCAGGGGACCGAAGCTTTCTTT

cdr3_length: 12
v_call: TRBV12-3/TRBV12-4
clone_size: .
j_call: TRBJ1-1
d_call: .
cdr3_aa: CASSLQGSAAFF
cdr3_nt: TGTGCCAGCAGTCTACAAGGGAGCGCGGCTTTCTTT

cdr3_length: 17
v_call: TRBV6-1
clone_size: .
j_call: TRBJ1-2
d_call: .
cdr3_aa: CASSEAGGLTVYSGYTF
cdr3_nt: TGTGCCAGCAGTGAAGCGGGCGGCCTGACAGTCTACTCTGGCTACACCTTC

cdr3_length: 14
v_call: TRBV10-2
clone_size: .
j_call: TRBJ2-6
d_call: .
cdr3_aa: CASSETSGANVLTF
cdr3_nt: TGCGCCAGCAGTGAAACATCTGGGGCCAACGTCCTGACTTTC

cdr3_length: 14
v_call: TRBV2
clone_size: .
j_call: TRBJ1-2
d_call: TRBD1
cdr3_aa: CASSDFGTGSGYTF
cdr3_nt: TGTGCCAGCAGTGATTTTGGGACAGGGAGTGGCTACACCTTC

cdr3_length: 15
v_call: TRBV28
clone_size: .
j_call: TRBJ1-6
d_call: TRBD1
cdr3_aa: CASSFGTGDNSPLHF
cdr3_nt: TGTGCCAGCAGTTTCGGGACAGGGGATAATTCACCCCTCCACTTT

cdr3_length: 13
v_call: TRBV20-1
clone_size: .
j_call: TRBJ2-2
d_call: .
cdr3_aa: CSASITRSGELFF
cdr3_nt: TGCAGTGCTAGTATCACCAGGTCCGGGGAGCTGTTTTTT

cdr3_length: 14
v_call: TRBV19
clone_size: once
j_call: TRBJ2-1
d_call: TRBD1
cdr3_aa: CASGLTGPYNEQFF
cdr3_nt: TGTGCCAGTGGTTTGACAGGGCCCTACAATGAGCAGTTCTTC

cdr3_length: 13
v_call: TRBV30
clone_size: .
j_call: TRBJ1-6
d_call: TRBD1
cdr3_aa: CAWDGTANSPLHF
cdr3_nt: TGTGCCTGGGATGGGACAGCTAATTCACCCCTCCACTTT

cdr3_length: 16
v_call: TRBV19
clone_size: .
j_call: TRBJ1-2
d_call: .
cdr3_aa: CASTPPGHRSNYGYTF
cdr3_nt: TGTGCCAGTACCCCACCGGGACACCGGAGTAACTATGGCTACACCTTC

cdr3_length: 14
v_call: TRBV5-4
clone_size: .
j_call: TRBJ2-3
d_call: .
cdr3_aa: CASALGRSTDTQYF
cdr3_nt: TGTGCCAGCGCCCTCGGGAGAAGCACAGATACGCAGTATTTT

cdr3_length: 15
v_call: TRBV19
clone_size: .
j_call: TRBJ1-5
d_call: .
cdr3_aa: CASSIFRGDNQPQHF
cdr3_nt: TGTGCCAGTAGTATTTTCAGGGGCGACAATCAGCCCCAGCATTTT

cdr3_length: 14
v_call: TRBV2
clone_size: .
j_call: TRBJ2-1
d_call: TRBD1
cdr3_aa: CASRGQGSYNEQFF
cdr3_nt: TGTGCCAGCAGGGGACAGGGTTCCTACAATGAGCAGTTCTTC

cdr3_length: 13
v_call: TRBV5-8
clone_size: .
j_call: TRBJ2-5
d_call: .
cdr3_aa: CASFTQGGKTQYF
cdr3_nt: TGTGCCAGCTTCACCCAGGGTGGAAAGACCCAGTACTTC

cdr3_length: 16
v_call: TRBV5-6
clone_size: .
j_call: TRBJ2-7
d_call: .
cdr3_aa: CASSGGPRDNPYEQYF
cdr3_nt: TGTGCCAGCAGCGGGGGTCCCCGGGACAACCCCTACGAGCAGTACTTC

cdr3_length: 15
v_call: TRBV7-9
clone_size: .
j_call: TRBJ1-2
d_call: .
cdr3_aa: CASSLWPRQPYGYTF
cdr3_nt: TGTGCCAGCAGCTTATGGCCGCGACAGCCCTATGGCTACACCTTC

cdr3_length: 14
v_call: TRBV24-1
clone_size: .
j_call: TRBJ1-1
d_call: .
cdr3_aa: CATSDQTGNTEAFF
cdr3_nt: TGTGCCACCAGTGATCAGACAGGGAACACTGAAGCTTTCTTT

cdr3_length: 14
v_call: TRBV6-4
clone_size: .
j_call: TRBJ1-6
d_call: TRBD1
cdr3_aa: CASSSGQGNSPLHF
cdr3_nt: TGTGCCAGCAGTTCTGGACAGGGGAATTCACCCCTCCACTTT

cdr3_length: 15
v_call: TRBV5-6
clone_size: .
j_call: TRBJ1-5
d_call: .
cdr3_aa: CASSLAAGGNQPQHF
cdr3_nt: TGTGCCAGCAGCTTGGCGGCAGGTGGCAATCAGCCCCAGCATTTT

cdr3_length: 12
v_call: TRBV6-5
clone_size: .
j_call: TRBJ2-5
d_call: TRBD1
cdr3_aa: CASTWTGETQYF
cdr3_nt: TGTGCCAGCACTTGGACAGGGGAGACCCAGTACTTC

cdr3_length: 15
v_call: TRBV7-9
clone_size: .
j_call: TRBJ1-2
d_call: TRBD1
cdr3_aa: CASSLEWDRLYGYTF
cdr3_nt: TGTGCCAGCAGCTTAGAGTGGGACAGGCTCTATGGCTACACCTTC

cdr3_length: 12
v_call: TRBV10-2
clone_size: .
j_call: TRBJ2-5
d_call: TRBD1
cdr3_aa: CASRNRGETQYF
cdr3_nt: TGCGCCAGCAGGAACAGGGGTGAGACCCAGTACTTC

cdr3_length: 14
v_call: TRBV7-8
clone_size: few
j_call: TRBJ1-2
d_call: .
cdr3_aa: CASSLRQGLYGYTF
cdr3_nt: TGTGCCAGCAGCTTAAGGCAGGGCCTCTATGGCTACACCTTC

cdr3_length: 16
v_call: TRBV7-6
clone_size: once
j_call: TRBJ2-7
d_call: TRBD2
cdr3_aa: CASSLGTSGSSYEQYF
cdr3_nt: TGTGCCAGCAGCTTAGGGACTAGCGGGAGTTCCTACGAGCAGTACTTC

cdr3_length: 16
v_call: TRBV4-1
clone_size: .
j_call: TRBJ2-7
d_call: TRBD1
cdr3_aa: CASSQVSQGASYEQYF
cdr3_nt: TGCGCCAGCAGCCAAGTGTCACAGGGGGCTTCCTACGAGCAGTACTTC